These T cell receptor beta chains were read from a single sample in a study of immune evolution from preneoplasia to lung adenocarcinoma. Only in-frame clones appear in the TCRdb table, and some are missing; sequencing was by immunoSEQ multiplex PCR. The sample yields several thousand clones, roughly 80% seen once. Sequencing was done on a sample of FFPE adjacent normal lung tissue. The receptors were sampled from a person aged 60 to 80 with lung adenocarcinoma. CDR3s include the opening cysteine and the closing phenylalanine or tryptophan. D genes are given only for firm matches. The size of a clone is reported for some rows only, either as once, few or many, or as a class for expanded clones.

abundance	d_gene	v_gene	j_gene	CDR3nt	CDR3aa
NA	NA	TRBV7-2	TRBJ1-5	TGTGCCAGCAGCCGGGACGGATATAGCAATCAGCCCCAGCATTTT	CASSRDGYSNQPQHF
NA	TRBD2	TRBV5-6	TRBJ2-2	TGTGCCAGCAGCTTCAAGCGGGGGACGAACACCGGGGAGCTGTTTTTT	CASSFKRGTNTGELFF
NA	NA	TRBV27	TRBJ2-4	TGTGCCAGCAGACTTACCGTACAGGGAGCCAAAAACATTCAGTACTTC	CASRLTVQGAKNIQYF
NA	NA	TRBV2	TRBJ2-7	TGTGCCAGCAACCCCCAGGAAGCTTACGAGCAGTACTTC	CASNPQEAYEQYF
few	NA	TRBV7-9	TRBJ1-1	TGTGCCAGCAGCCGTAGTGATATGAACACTGAAGCTTTCTTT	CASSRSDMNTEAFF
once	TRBD2	TRBV7-2	TRBJ2-1	TGTGCCAGCAGCTTAGGGGGACTAGCGGCCAAGCAGTTCTTC	CASSLGGLAAKQFF
NA	TRBD1	TRBV27	TRBJ1-5	TGTGCCAGCAGGCAAGGGACAGGGTCCCTTAGCAATCAGCCCCAGCATTTT	CASRQGTGSLSNQPQHF
NA	NA	TRBV5-1	TRBJ2-3	TGCGCCAGCAGCCCACAGGGATCCACAGATACGCAGTATTTT	CASSPQGSTDTQYF
once	NA	TRBV10-1	TRBJ2-5	TGCGCCAGCAGTGTAATAAGGTTCTCAGAGACCCAGTACTTC	CASSVIRFSETQYF
NA	NA	TRBV7-9	TRBJ1-6	TGTGCCAGCAGCTTAGATGCTGGGGGTACAGGAGGTAATTCACCCCTCCACTTT	CASSLDAGGTGGNSPLHF
NA	TRBD1	TRBV27	TRBJ2-7	TGTGCCAGCAGTTTAACAGGGCAGGGGGCCTATGAGCAGTACTTC	CASSLTGQGAYEQYF
NA	NA	TRBV5-8	TRBJ2-5	TGTGCCAGCAGCTTCGGGACGGAAATTCAAGAGACCCAGTACTTC	CASSFGTEIQETQYF
large	TRBD1	TRBV30	TRBJ1-2	TGTGCCTTCACGACAGGGACCTATGGCTACACCTTC	CAFTTGTYGYTF
once	TRBD1	TRBV5-5	TRBJ1-5	TGTGCCAGCAGCCCTACAGGGGGGAGGGTATTTCGGGATCAGCCCCAGCATTTT	CASSPTGGRVFRDQPQHF
NA	NA	TRBV7-6	TRBJ1-1	TGTGCCAGCAGCTTACAGTTTTCGAACACTGAAGCTTTCTTT	CASSLQFSNTEAFF
NA	NA	TRBV6-5	TRBJ2-1	TGTGCCAGCACCTCTTTACTAGGGGAGAGGCTGTTCTTC	CASTSLLGERLFF
NA	NA	TRBV11-1	TRBJ2-3	TGTGCCAGCAGCTTAGATCGGCTCCACGCAGATACGCAGTATTTT	CASSLDRLHADTQYF
NA	NA	TRBV6-1	TRBJ1-1	TGTGCCAGCAGTGACCCCTGGGGTATGAACACTGAAGCTTTCTTT	CASSDPWGMNTEAFF
NA	NA	TRBV28	TRBJ1-2	TGTGCCAGCAGTTTAGGAGGACAGCGGCTGAGGTATGGCTACACCTTC	CASSLGGQRLRYGYTF
NA	NA	TRBV11-1	TRBJ2-1	TGTGCCAGCAGCTTGTACATGGGAAGCTCCTACAATGAGCAGTTCTTC	CASSLYMGSSYNEQFF
once	NA	TRBV15	TRBJ2-5	TGTGCCACCAGCAGAGAGGGGCCTCGGGAGACCCAGTACTTC	CATSREGPRETQYF
NA	NA	TRBV30	TRBJ1-2	TGTGCCTGGACCCGAGGGGGGGACTATGGCTACACCTTC	CAWTRGGDYGYTF
few	NA	TRBV9	TRBJ1-2	TGTGCCAGCAGCGTAGTAGGAGGTGGGGCAAGTTCTAACTATGGCTACACCTTC	CASSVVGGGASSNYGYTF
once	TRBD2	TRBV11-2	TRBJ2-3	TGTGCCAGCAGCGTGGATTTAGCGGGAGCTGGTACGCAGTATTTT	CASSVDLAGAGTQYF
NA	NA	TRBV29-1	TRBJ1-2	TGCAGCGTCGAGAGGGGAATAACAGGGAACTATGGCTACACCTTC	CSVERGITGNYGYTF
few	TRBD1	TRBV29-1	TRBJ2-7	TGCAGCGGCGTCGGACAGGGTGGCGACGAGCAGTACTTC	CSGVGQGGDEQYF
few	TRBD1	TRBV14	TRBJ1-1	TGTGCCAGCAGCCAGGAGGTCCGGACAGGAGTATTCTTT	CASSQEVRTGVFF
NA	NA	TRBV18	TRBJ1-4	TGTGCCAGCTCACTAGACCGGGACATTAATGAAAAACTGTTTTTT	CASSLDRDINEKLFF
NA	TRBD2	TRBV2	TRBJ2-2	TGTGCCAGCCGACTAGCGGGGACGGCCGGGGAGCTGTTTTTT	CASRLAGTAGELFF
NA	NA	TRBV11-3	TRBJ2-3	TGTGCCAGCAGCCTCACGACTAGCACAGATACGCAGTATTTT	CASSLTTSTDTQYF
NA	TRBD1	TRBV19	TRBJ2-1	TGTGCCAGTAGTTGGGGACAGGGAAACAATGAGCAGTTCTTC	CASSWGQGNNEQFF
once	NA	TRBV6-4	TRBJ2-3	TGTGCCAGCAGTGGCAGGGACACAGATACGCAGTATTTT	CASSGRDTDTQYF
NA	NA	TRBV9	TRBJ1-6	TGTGCCAGCAGCCGCGATTCATCACCCCTCCACTTT	CASSRDSSPLHF
NA	NA	TRBV7-8	TRBJ1-5	TGTGCCAGCAGCTTGACAAGGGCCAATCGATGGCCCCAGCATTTT	CASSLTRANRWPQHF
few	NA	TRBV28	TRBJ1-4	TGTGCCAGCAGACTTAAGGGACATCTGCTTAATGAAAAACTGTTTTTT	CASRLKGHLLNEKLFF
NA	TRBD2	TRBV6-5	TRBJ2-7	TGTGCCAGCAGTTACTCTACGGGAGGGTCCTACGAGCAGTACTTC	CASSYSTGGSYEQYF
NA	TRBD1	TRBV6-5	TRBJ1-1	TGTGCCAGCAGCCGTGGACAGGCGGACACTGAGGCTTTCTTT	CASSRGQADTEAFF
NA	NA	TRBV15	TRBJ2-7	TGTGCCACCAGCCAGTCTAGCGATACTCCCTACGAGCAGTACTTC	CATSQSSDTPYEQYF
large	NA	TRBV7-3	TRBJ2-7	TGTGCCAGCAGCCCAGGAGGGACTGGTACCTACGAGCAGTACTTC	CASSPGGTGTYEQYF
NA	NA	TRBV6-5	TRBJ1-6	TGTGCCAGCAGTTTGGGACCGAGGCTTGAGAATTCACCCCTCCACTTT	CASSLGPRLENSPLHF
few	TRBD1	TRBV11-2	TRBJ1-1	TGTGCCAGCAGCTCCGACAGGGAGAAGGCGAACACTGAAGCTTTCTTT	CASSSDREKANTEAFF
NA	NA	TRBV10-3	TRBJ2-7	TGTGCCATCAGTGAGTCGTTCCGCGGGAACGAGCAGTACTTC	CAISESFRGNEQYF
NA	NA	TRBV7-2	TRBJ1-6	TGTGCCAGCAGCTTAAGTCCAGAAGGCAGTTCACCCCTCCACTTT	CASSLSPEGSSPLHF
NA	NA	TRBV15	TRBJ2-3	TGTGCCACCAGCAGAGGCAGCACAGATACGCAGTATTTT	CATSRGSTDTQYF
NA	NA	TRBV7-8	TRBJ1-3	TGTGCCAGCAGCTTATCGCAGGGTCACACCATATATTTT	CASSLSQGHTIYF
NA	NA	TRBV27	TRBJ2-3	TGTGCCAGCAGTGCCAGGGGAGATACGCAGTATTTT	CASSARGDTQYF
NA	NA	TRBV5-6	TRBJ2-1	TGTGCCAGCAGCCCTCGGGACCGCTCCTACAATGAGCAGTTCTTC	CASSPRDRSYNEQFF
NA	NA	TRBV9	TRBJ1-3	TGTGCCAGCAGCGTTAGGGAGACCACTGGAAACACCATATATTTT	CASSVRETTGNTIYF
NA	NA	TRBV29-1	TRBJ2-2	TGCAGCGTTGAAAAGGGGAGAACCGGGGAGCTGTTTTTT	CSVEKGRTGELFF
NA	NA	TRBV28	TRBJ1-4	TGTGCCAGCAGTTTAGTGATGAATAATGAAAAACTGTTTTTT	CASSLVMNNEKLFF
NA	NA	TRBV2	TRBJ2-3	TGTGCCATTGCGACAGACATGACTAGCACAGATACGCAGTATTTT	CAIATDMTSTDTQYF
NA	TRBD2	TRBV4-1	TRBJ2-3	TGCGCCAGCAAAAACCTATTTGGGCGGGAGGGAGTCGAGGGCACAGATACGCAGTATTTT	CASKNLFGREGVEGTDTQYF
NA	TRBD2	TRBV11-2	TRBJ2-1	TGTGCCAGCAGTGAGGCGGGAGGCTATGAGCAGTTCTTC	CASSEAGGYEQFF
NA	NA	TRBV6-5	TRBJ1-2	TGTGCCAGCAGCCCCACGACAGGACTCACCTATGGCTACACCTTC	CASSPTTGLTYGYTF
NA	TRBD2	TRBV7-2	TRBJ2-7	TGTGCCAGCAGCCCCCGGGAGCGGGGGGATCAGAGCTCCTACGAGCAGTACTTC	CASSPRERGDQSSYEQYF